The clone carrying this T cell receptor beta chain has only a few counts. Trimming removed 5 bases from V and 12 bases from J; junction bases left unmatched: 19. Germline loops: CDR1 SNHLY, CDR2 FYNNEI. The CDR3 consists of 16 residues. The sample comes from a study of identical twins. TCRdb ran MiXCR on the 5' RACE reads and lists one entry per CDR3 protein. The sample yields 500,000 to 600,000 distinct CDR3 sequences, around 20% seen once. The same sample was also studied in work on T cells expressing NK-cell markers.

The chain uses TRBV2 and TRBJ2-7, with 10 positions matching TRBD1. This sequence originates from a woman aged 18 to 35 in good health. The sample taken for sequencing was CD4+ T cells sorted from blood. The CDR3 coding sequence is TGTGCCAGCAGTCTTGGGGCCGGGACAGGGGCCGCTCGGGCGTACTTC. This sequence encodes CASSLGAGTGAARAYF.